This TCR beta chain was found in a study of persistence of HIV-infected CD4 T cells. Whole-study results and caveats: Compared with CD3/CD28-stimulated cells, CMV- and Gag-responding cells showed lower TCRbeta richness.

Germline trimming cut 4 bases from V and 9 bases from J; bases unmatched to any gene: 20. The CDR3 spans 18 residues. Germline V gives CDR1 MNHNS, CDR2 SASEGT. Worth noting for this clone: As yet, its antigen is unknown.

Sequencing used immunoSEQ version 4 in survey mode. Produced via immunoSEQ multiplex PCR; TCRdb's table is partial and in-frame only. The sample holds some 9,200 clones, roughly 84% seen once. Overlapping HIV-1 Gag 15-mer peptides at 0.95 to 1 ug per peptide per mL were used. Responding CD4+ T cells were sorted by upregulation of both CD40 ligand and CD69. Adults with HIV-1 started suppressive ART while chronically infected. CD4+ T cell counts exceeded 400 cells/uL; CMV serology was positive. The receptor was derived from an adult woman with HIV who was CMV-seropositive. This chain joins TRBV6-1 and TRBJ2-5, with 10 positions matching TRBD1. This material consisted of CD4+ T cells sorted from PBMCs after roughly 20-hour stimulation, taken from a patient who received antiretroviral therapy. The CDR3 nucleotides are TGTGCCAGCAGTGGGGGACAGGGGTTTTATTCGGTTTTCTTGGCCCAGTACTTC. This encodes CASSGGQGFYSVFLAQYF.